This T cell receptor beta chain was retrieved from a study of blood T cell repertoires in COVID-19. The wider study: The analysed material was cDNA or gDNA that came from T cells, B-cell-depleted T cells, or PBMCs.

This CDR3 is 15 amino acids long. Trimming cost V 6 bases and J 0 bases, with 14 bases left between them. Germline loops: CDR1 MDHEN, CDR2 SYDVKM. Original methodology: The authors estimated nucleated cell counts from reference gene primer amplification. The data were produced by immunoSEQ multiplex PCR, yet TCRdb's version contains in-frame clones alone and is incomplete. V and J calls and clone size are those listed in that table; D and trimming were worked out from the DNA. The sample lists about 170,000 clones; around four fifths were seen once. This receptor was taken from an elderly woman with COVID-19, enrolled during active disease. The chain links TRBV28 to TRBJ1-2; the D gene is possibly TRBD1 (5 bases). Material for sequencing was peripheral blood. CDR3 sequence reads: CASRPPLGPNYGYTF. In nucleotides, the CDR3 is TGTGCCAGCAGACCACCCCTGGGGCCTAACTATGGCTACACCTTC.